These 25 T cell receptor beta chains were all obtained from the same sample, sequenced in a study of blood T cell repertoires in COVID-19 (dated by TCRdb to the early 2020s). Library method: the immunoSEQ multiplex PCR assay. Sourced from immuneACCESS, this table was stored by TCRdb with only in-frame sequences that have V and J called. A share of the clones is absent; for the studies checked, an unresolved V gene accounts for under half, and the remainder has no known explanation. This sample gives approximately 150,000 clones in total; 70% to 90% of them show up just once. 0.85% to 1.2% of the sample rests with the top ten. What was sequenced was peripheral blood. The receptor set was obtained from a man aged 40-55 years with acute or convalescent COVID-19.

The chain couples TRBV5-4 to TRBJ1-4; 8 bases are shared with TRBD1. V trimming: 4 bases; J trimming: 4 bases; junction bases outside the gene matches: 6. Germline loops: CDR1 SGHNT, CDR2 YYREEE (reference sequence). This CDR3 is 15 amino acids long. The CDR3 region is CASSRGDRRNEKLFF. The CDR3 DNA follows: TGTGCCAGCAGCCGAGGGGACAGGCGTAATGAAAAACTGTTTTTT.

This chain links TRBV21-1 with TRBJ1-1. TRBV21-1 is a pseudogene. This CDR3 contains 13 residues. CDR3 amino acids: CASTPAGNTEAFF. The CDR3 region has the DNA TGTGCCAGCACACCCGCGGGGAACACTGAAGCTTTCTTT.

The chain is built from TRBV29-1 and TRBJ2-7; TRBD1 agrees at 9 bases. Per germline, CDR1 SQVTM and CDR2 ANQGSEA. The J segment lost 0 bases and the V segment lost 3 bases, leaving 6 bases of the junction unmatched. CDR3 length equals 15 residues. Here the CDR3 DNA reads TGCAGCGTTGACCGGGGGACAGGGAGCTCCTACGAGCAGTACTTC. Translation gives CSVDRGTGSSYEQYF.

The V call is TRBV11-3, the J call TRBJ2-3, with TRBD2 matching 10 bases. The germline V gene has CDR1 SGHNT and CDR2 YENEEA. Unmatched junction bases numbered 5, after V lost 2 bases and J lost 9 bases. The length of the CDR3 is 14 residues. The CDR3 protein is CASSLSGLASTQYF. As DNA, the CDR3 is TGTGCCAGCAGCTTATCGGGACTAGCGAGCACGCAGTATTTT.

The CDR3 region has the DNA TGTGCCAGCAGCCGCGATGCAAACTATGGCTACACCTTC. It is translated as CASSRDANYGYTF. This chain links TRBV9 with TRBJ1-2, with D uncertain. Germline CDR1 and CDR2: SGDLS and YYNGEE. V shed 4 bases and J shed 2 bases, with 9 bases lying between them. This CDR3 comprises 13 residues.

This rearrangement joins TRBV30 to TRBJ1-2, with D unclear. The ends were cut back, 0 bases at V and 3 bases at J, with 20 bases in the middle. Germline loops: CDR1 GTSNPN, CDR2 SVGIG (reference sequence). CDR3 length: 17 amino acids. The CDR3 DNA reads TGTGCCTGGAGTGTAGGTAAGTACAGCCAACCTGACTATGGCTACACCTTC. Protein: CAWSVGKYSQPDYGYTF.

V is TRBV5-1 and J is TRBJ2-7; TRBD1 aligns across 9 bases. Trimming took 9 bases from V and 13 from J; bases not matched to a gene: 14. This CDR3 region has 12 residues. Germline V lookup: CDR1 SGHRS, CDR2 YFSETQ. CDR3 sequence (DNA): TGCGCCACCTCCCCCCAGGGGACAGGGTTATACTTC. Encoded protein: CATSPQGTGLYF. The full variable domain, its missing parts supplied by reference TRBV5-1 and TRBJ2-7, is KAGVTQTPRYLIKTRGQQVTLSCSPISGHRSVSWYQQTPGQGLQFLFEYFSETQRNKGNFPGRFSGRQFSNSRSEMNVSTLELGDSALYLCATSPQGTGLYFGPGTRLTVT.

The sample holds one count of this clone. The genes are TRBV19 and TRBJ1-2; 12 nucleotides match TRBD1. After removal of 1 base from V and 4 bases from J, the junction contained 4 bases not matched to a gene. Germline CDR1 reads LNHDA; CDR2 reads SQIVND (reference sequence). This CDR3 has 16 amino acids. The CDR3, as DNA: TGTGCCAGTAGTATAGTGGGGACAGGGGGCGTCTATGGCTACACCTTC. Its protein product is CASSIVGTGGVYGYTF.

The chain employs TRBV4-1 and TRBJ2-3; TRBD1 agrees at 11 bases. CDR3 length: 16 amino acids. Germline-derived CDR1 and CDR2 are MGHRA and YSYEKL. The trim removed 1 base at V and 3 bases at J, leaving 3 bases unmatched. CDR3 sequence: CASSQGGTGGTDTQYF. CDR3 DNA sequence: TGCGCCAGCAGCCAAGGAGGGACAGGGGGTACAGATACGCAGTATTTT.

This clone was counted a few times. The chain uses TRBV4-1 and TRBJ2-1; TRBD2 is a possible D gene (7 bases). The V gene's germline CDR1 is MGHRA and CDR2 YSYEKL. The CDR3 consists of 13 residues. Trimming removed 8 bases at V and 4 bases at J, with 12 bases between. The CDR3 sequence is CASQGGAYNEQFF. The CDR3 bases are TGCGCCAGCCAAGGGGGGGCTTACAATGAGCAGTTCTTC.

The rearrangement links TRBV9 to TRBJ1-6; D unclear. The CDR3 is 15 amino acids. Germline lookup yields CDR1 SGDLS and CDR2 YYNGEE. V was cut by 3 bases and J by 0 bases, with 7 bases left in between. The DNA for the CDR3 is TGTGCCAGCAGCGCATCGAGCTCCTATAATTCACCCCTCCACTTT. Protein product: CASSASSSYNSPLHF. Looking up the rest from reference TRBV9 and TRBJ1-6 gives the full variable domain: DSGVTQTPKHLITATGQRVTLRCSPRSGDLSVYWYQQSLDQGLQFLIQYYNGEERAKGNILERFSAQQFPDLHSELNLSSLELGDSALYFCASSASSSYNSPLHFGNGTRLTVT.

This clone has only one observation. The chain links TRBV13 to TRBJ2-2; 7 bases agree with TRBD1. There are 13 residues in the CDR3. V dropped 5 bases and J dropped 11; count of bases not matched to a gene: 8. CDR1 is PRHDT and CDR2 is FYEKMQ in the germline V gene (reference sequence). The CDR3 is CASSTDREAELFF. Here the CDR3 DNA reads TGTGCCAGCAGCACTGACAGGGAAGCAGAGCTGTTTTTT.

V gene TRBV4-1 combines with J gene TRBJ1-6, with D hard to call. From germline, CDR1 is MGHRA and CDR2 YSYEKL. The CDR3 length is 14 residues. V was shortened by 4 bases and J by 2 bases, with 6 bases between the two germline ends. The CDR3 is CASSLKPYNSPLHF. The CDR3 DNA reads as TGCGCCAGCAGCCTCAAGCCCTATAATTCACCCCTCCACTTT.

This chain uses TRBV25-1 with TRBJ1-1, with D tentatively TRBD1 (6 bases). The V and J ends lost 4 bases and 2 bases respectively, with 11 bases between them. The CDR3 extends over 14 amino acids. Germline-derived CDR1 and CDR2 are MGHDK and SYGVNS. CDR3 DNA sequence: TGTGCCAGCAGTGGAACAGGGCGCAACACTGAAGCTTTCTTT. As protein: CASSGTGRNTEAFF.

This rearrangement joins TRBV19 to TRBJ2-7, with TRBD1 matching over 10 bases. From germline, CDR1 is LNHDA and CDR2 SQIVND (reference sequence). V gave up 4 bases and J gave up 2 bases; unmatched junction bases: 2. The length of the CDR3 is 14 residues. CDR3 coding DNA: TGTGCCAGTAGTACCGGGACAGGGGCCTACGAGCAGTACTTC. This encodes CASSTGTGAYEQYF.

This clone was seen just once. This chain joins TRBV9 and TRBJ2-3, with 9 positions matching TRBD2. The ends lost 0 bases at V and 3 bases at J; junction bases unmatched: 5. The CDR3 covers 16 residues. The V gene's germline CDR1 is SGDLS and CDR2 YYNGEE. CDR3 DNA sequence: TGTGCCAGCAGCGTAGTGCCTAGCGGGGCTACAGATACGCAGTATTTT. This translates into CASSVVPSGATDTQYF.

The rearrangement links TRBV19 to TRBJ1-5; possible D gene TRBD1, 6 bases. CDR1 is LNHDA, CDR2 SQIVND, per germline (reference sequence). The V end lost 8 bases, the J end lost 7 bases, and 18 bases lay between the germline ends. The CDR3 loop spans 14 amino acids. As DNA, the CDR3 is TGTGCCAGTGTGGGGGCAGGGTACTTCCAGCCCCAGCATTTT. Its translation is CASVGAGYFQPQHF.

This chain's CDR3 is CASSPVGTGVNYGYTF. The DNA for the CDR3 is TGCGCCAGCAGCCCCGTGGGGACAGGCGTCAACTATGGCTACACCTTC. The rearrangement joins TRBV5-1 to TRBJ1-2; TRBD1 matches 8 bases. The CDR3 has 16 residues. Germline V gene sequence: CDR1 SGHRS, CDR2 YFSETQ. V was pared by 4 bases and J by 2 bases, with 10 bases of the junction left unmatched.

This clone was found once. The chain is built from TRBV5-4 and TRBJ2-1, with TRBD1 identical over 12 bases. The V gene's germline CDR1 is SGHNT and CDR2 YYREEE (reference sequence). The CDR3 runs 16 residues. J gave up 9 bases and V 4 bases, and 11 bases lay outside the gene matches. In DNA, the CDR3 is TGTGCCAGCAGCCCGACCCCCGGGACAGGGGGCAGTGAGCAGTTCTTC. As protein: CASSPTPGTGGSEQFF.

This chain's CDR3 is CASSPGQGGMETQYF. The CDR3 DNA sequence: TGCGCCAGCAGCCCCGGACAGGGCGGTATGGAGACCCAGTACTTC. The rearrangement uses TRBV5-1 and TRBJ2-5; 8 bases match TRBD1. The trim removed 4 bases at V and 5 bases at J, leaving 10 bases unmatched. CDR3 size: 15 residues. Germline lookup yields CDR1 SGHRS and CDR2 YFSETQ.

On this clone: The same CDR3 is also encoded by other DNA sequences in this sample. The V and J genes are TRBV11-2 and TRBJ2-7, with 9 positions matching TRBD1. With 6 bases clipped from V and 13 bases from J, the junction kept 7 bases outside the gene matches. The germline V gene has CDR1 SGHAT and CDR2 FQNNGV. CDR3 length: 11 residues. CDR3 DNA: TGTGCCAGCAGTCCCGGGACAGGGCGTTACTTC. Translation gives CASSPGTGRYF.

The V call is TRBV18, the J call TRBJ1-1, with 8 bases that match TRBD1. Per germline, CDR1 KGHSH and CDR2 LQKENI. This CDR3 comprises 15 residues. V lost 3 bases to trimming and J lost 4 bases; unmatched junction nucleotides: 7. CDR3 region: CASSPQQGGGTEAFF. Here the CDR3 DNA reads TGTGCCAGCTCACCCCAACAGGGGGGAGGCACTGAAGCTTTCTTT.

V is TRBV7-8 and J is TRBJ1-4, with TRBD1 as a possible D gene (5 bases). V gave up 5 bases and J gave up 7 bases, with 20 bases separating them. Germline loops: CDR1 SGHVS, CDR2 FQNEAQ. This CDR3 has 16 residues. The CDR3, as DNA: TGTGCCAGCAGCCTTAATTTCCACGGAAGGGGTGAAAAACTGTTTTTT. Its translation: CASSLNFHGRGEKLFF.

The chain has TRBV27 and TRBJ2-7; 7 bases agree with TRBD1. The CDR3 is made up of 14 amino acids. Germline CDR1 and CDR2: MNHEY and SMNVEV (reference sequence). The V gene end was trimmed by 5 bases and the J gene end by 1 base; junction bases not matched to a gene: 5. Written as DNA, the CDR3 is TGTGCCAGCAGTACCCCGGGACAGTCCTACGAGCAGTACTTC. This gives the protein CASSTPGQSYEQYF.

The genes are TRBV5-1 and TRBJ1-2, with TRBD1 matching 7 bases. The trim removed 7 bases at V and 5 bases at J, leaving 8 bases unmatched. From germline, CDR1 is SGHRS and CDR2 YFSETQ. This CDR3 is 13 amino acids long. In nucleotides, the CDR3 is TGCGCCAGCCGGGGGACAGCTGAATATGGCTACACCTTC. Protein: CASRGTAEYGYTF. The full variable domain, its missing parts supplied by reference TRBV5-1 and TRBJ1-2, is KAGVTQTPRYLIKTRGQQVTLSCSPISGHRSVSWYQQTPGQGLQFLFEYFSETQRNKGNFPGRFSGRQFSNSRSEMNVSTLELGDSALYLCASRGTAEYGYTFGSGTRLTVV.